A single sample gave rise to the 26 T cell receptor beta chains below, sequenced in a study of CD8+CD57+ T cells in acquired aplastic anemia. Genomic DNA templated the TCR beta VDJ and CDR3 profiling. One entry per CDR3 protein results from TCRdb running MiXCR on the reads. The sample records 160,000 or so distinct CDR3 sequences, around 52% being singletons. Patients selected for sequencing had displayed CD8+CD57+ cell expansion by flow cytometry. Sequenced material: sorted CD4+, CD8+, or CD8+CD57+ T cells (not recorded which) from PBMCs. The receptors derive from a human donor with aplastic anemia.

In this sample, this clonotype turned up many times. This chain connects TRBV7-3 to TRBJ1-1; 7 bases line up with TRBD1. The length of the CDR3 is 15 residues. Unmatched junction bases numbered 9, after V lost 4 bases and J lost 4 bases. Germline loops: CDR1 SGHTA, CDR2 FQGTGA. The CDR3 sequence is CASSSGQVAGTEAFF. The CDR3 region has the DNA TGTGCCAGCAGCTCCGGACAGGTGGCAGGCACTGAAGCTTTCTTT.

Many counts were recorded for this clonotype. The chain couples TRBV10-3 to TRBJ2-7; D is unresolved. The CDR3 has 13 amino acids. Trimming left V 3 bases short and J 0 bases short, with 6 bases between. Looked up from germline, CDR1 is ENHRY and CDR2 is SYGVKD. The DNA of the CDR3 is TGTGCCATCAGTGAATTAACCTCCTACGAGCAGTACTTC. Its translation: CAISELTSYEQYF.

V and J are TRBV2 and TRBJ2-3; D is unresolved. CDR3 length: 13 residues. Germline CDR1 is SNHLY and CDR2 is FYNNEI. V was cut by 1 base and J by 8 bases, with 10 bases left in between. The chain's CDR3 is CASSEVSPGTQYF. CDR3 DNA sequence: TGTGCCAGCAGTGAAGTGTCCCCAGGTACGCAGTATTTT.

A remark on this clonotype: A clone one base away is much larger, so this may be a read error. V gene TRBV6-4 combines with J gene TRBJ2-3; the D gene is possibly TRBD2 (6 bases). The germline gives CDR1 MRHNA, CDR2 SNTAGT. V was cut by 7 bases and J by 0 bases, with 23 bases left in between. This CDR3 contains 18 residues. In DNA, the CDR3 is TGTGCCAGCAATGGCTCGAACACTAGCTATGGTAGCACAGATACGCAGTATTTT. This codes for CASNGSNTSYGSTDTQYF.

The chain carries TRBV7-3 and TRBJ2-3; D may be TRBD2 (5 bases). The CDR3 runs 14 residues. CDR1 SGHTA and CDR2 FQGTGA come from the germline V gene. The V end was cut by 6 bases, the J end by 6 bases, with 16 bases between. In DNA, the CDR3 is TGTGCCAGCAGACAAAATATGGAGGCTGATACGCAGTATTTT. This sequence encodes CASRQNMEADTQYF.

Ten or more counts support this clonotype. The chain carries TRBV5-1 and TRBJ2-7; unclear D gene. This CDR3 has 13 amino acids. Germline V gives CDR1 SGHRS, CDR2 YFSETQ. V was clipped by 7 bases and J by 2 bases, with 13 bases between them. The CDR3 nucleotides read TGCGCCAGCCTGAACCTTGGGGCCTACGAGCAGTACTTC. Protein sequence: CASLNLGAYEQYF. The full variable domain, rest sourced from reference TRBV5-1 and TRBJ2-7, is KAGVTQTPRYLIKTRGQQVTLSCSPISGHRSVSWYQQTPGQGLQFLFEYFSETQRNKGNFPGRFSGRQFSNSRSEMNVSTLELGDSALYLCASLNLGAYEQYFGPGTRLTVT.

This clonotype was recorded at least ten times. The chain combines TRBV11-2 with TRBJ2-1; possibly TRBD1 for D (6 bases). CDR3 length: 17 residues. V was cut by 0 bases and J by 6 bases, with 18 bases left in between. From germline, CDR1 is SGHAT and CDR2 FQNNGV. CDR3 residues: CASSLDLGHGALNEQFF. The CDR3 DNA is TGTGCCAGCAGCTTAGATTTGGGACACGGTGCCCTCAATGAGCAGTTCTTC.

The sample holds many counts of this clonotype. The chain combines TRBV10-3 with TRBJ1-1, with D maybe TRBD1 (5 bases). This CDR3 comprises 14 residues. The V gene's germline CDR1 is ENHRY and CDR2 SYGVKD. Trimming took off 4 bases at V and 0 bases at J, with 9 bases between the two ends. The CDR3 spells CAISGDDLNTEAFF. Written as DNA, the CDR3 is TGTGCCATCAGTGGGGACGATTTGAACACTGAAGCTTTCTTT.

The rearrangement uses TRBV20-1 and TRBJ1-1; weak D call: TRBD1 (5 bases). This CDR3 has 16 amino acids. The germline V and J ends were trimmed by 7 bases and 0 bases, with 21 bases remaining between them. Germline assignment: CDR1 DFQATT and CDR2 SNEGSKA (reference sequence). The CDR3 protein is CSVLDGGISLNTEAFF. The CDR3 DNA reads as TGCAGTGTCCTAGATGGGGGGATAAGTCTGAACACTGAAGCTTTCTTT.

This clonotype was recorded many times. The V gene is TRBV2, the J gene TRBJ2-7; 8 bases map to TRBD1. This CDR3 is built from 14 residues. Germline V CDR1 and CDR2: SNHLY, FYNNEI. J gave up 2 bases and V 4 bases, and 4 bases lay outside the gene matches. CDR3 nucleotide sequence: TGTGCCAGCAGTGCGACAGGGGATACCTACGAGCAGTACTTC. Amino acids: CASSATGDTYEQYF.

This clonotype was picked up many times. The chain recombines TRBV5-6 with TRBJ2-1, with D unresolved. V dropped 0 bases and J dropped 9 bases, with 7 bases sitting between them. CDR1 is SGHDT, CDR2 YYEEEE, per germline. The CDR3 spans 12 residues. Here the CDR3 DNA reads TGTGCCAGCAGCTTGGGCCAGACTGAGCAGTTCTTC. Translated, it gives CASSLGQTEQFF. Filled out from reference TRBV5-6 and TRBJ2-1, the complete variable domain reads DAGVTQSPTHLIKTRGQQVTLRCSPKSGHDTVSWYQQALGQGPQFIFQYYEEEERQRGNFPDRFSGHQFPNYSSELNVNALLLGDSALYLCASSLGQTEQFFGPGTRLTVL.

The chain recombines TRBV6-1 with TRBJ1-1; possible D gene TRBD1, 6 bases. The V gene lost 6 bases and the J gene lost 6 bases, with 17 bases spanning the gap. CDR1 is MNHNS, CDR2 SASEGT, per germline. The CDR3 extends over 14 amino acids. The CDR3 bases are TGTGCCAGCAGCCGGGGGCGCATAAGCCCTGAAGCTTTCTTT. Translating gives CASSRGRISPEAFF.

This clonotype was counted only a few times. This sequence may be a read error, since a much larger clone differs from it by one base. The gene calls are TRBV2 and TRBJ1-5; D is ambiguous. The CDR3 runs to 13 residues. Germline-derived CDR1 and CDR2 are SNHLY and FYNNEI. Trimming cost V 4 bases and J 0 bases, with 4 bases left between them. The chain's CDR3 is CASSVNSNQPQHF. The CDR3 DNA is TGTGCCAGCAGTGTAAATAGCAATCAGCCCCAGCATTTT.

The chain couples TRBV2 to TRBJ1-2; D may be TRBD1 (5 bases). This CDR3 contains 12 residues. V dropped 3 bases and J dropped 4 bases, with 6 bases sitting between them. Per germline, CDR1 SNHLY and CDR2 FYNNEI. CDR3 sequence: CASSEDTYGYTF. In DNA, the CDR3 is TGTGCCAGCAGTGAGGACACCTATGGCTACACCTTC.

The chain uses TRBV15 and TRBJ2-6; no reliable D call. Looked up from germline, CDR1 is LNHNV and CDR2 is YYDKDF (reference sequence). The CDR3 totals 15 residues. Trimming took off 1 base at V and 4 bases at J, with 8 bases between the two ends. CDR3 sequence (DNA): TGTGCCACCAGCAGAGGTCCGCAGGGGGCCAACGTCCTGACTTTC. Amino acid sequence: CATSRGPQGANVLTF.

V and J are TRBV3-1 and TRBJ2-7, with a possible D match to TRBD1 (6 bases). This CDR3 has 15 amino acids. Germline V lookup: CDR1 LGHDT, CDR2 YNNKEL (reference sequence). V dropped 1 base and J dropped 1 base, with 11 bases sitting between them. CDR3 residues: CASSQVLDRSYEQYF. The DNA of the CDR3 is TGTGCCAGCAGCCAAGTTCTGGACAGATCCTACGAGCAGTACTTC.

The J gene is TRBJ2-7, the V gene TRBV2; the D gene is possibly TRBD2 (6 bases). The CDR3 extends over 13 amino acids. Germline loops: CDR1 SNHLY, CDR2 FYNNEI. V shed 4 bases and J shed 4 bases, with 11 bases lying between them. The CDR3 protein is CASSVGGFYEQYF. CDR3 sequence (DNA): TGTGCCAGCAGTGTCGGAGGGTTTTACGAGCAGTACTTC. Looking up the rest from reference TRBV2 and TRBJ2-7 gives the full variable domain: EPEVTQTPSHQVTQMGQEVILRCVPISNHLYFYWYRQILGQKVEFLVSFYNNEISEKSEIFDDQFSVERPDGSNFTLKIRSTKLEDSAMYFCASSVGGFYEQYFGPGTRLTVT.

In its sample, this clonotype was seen many times. V usage is TRBV13 and J usage is TRBJ2-3; TRBD1 is a possible D gene (6 bases). With 0 bases removed from V and 4 bases from J, the gap between germline ends came to 8 bases. The CDR3 has 14 residues. The V gene's germline CDR1 is PRHDT and CDR2 FYEKMQ (reference sequence). CDR3 sequence (DNA): TGTGCCAGCAGCTTAGGCAGGGGCGCAGATACGCAGTATTTT. Its protein product is CASSLGRGADTQYF. The variable domain in full, with the rest retrieved from reference TRBV13 and TRBJ2-3, is AAGVIQSPRHLIKEKRETATLKCYPIPRHDTVYWYQQGPGQDPQFLISFYEKMQSDKGSIPDRFSAQQFSDYHSELNMSSLELGDSALYFCASSLGRGADTQYFGPGTRLTVL.

This clonotype appeared many times. This chain uses TRBV6-5 with TRBJ2-7; tentatively, D is TRBD1 (6 bases). The CDR3 runs to 15 residues. CDR1 and CDR2 from the germline V gene are MNHEY and SVGAGI. The V gene lost 2 bases and the J gene lost 0 bases, with 11 bases spanning the gap. CDR3 region: CASSYEQGNSYEQYF. In DNA, the CDR3 is TGTGCCAGCAGTTACGAGCAGGGGAACTCCTACGAGCAGTACTTC.

This clonotype occurred a few times. This chain joins TRBV10-3 and TRBJ1-6, with TRBD1 identical over 9 bases. The ends lost 4 bases at V and 8 bases at J; junction bases unmatched: 9. Germline values: CDR1 ENHRY, CDR2 SYGVKD. The CDR3 is 16 residues long. The CDR3 sequence: CAISGLGTGKDSPLHF. Here the CDR3 DNA reads TGTGCCATCAGTGGACTAGGGACAGGGAAGGATTCACCCCTCCACTTT.

This chain links TRBV15 with TRBJ2-7, with 8 positions matching TRBD2. The germline CDR1 and CDR2 sequences are LNHNV and YYDKDF (reference sequence). CDR3 length equals 16 residues. Trimming at V came to 1 base and at J to 2 bases, leaving 7 bases not matched to a gene. Here the CDR3 reads CATSRVRASGPYEQYF. In DNA, the CDR3 is TGTGCCACCAGCAGAGTCAGGGCTAGCGGGCCCTACGAGCAGTACTTC.

V is TRBV7-9 and J is TRBJ1-1; 10 bases fit TRBD1. Losses at the gene ends were 10 bases for V and 11 bases for J; bases not matched to a gene: 7. Germline V gene data show CDR1 as SEHNR and CDR2 as FQNEAQ (reference sequence). The CDR3 contains 11 residues. The CDR3 DNA follows: TGTGCCATCCCGACAGGGGGCATGGCTTTCTTT. This sequence encodes CAIPTGGMAFF.

This clonotype showed up many times. The chain has TRBV9 and TRBJ1-3, with D possibly being TRBD1 (5 bases). CDR3 size: 15 residues. Trimming removed 2 bases at V and 0 bases at J, with 9 bases between. Germline V gene lookup returns CDR1 SGDLS and CDR2 YYNGEE. The CDR3 DNA reads TGTGCCAGCAGCGTCGATGGGGGCTCTGGAAACACCATATATTTT. Amino acid sequence: CASSVDGGSGNTIYF.

V gene TRBV2 combines with J gene TRBJ2-2; D possibly corresponds to TRBD1 (6 bases). Trimming took off 8 bases at V and 2 bases at J, with 9 bases between the two ends. CDR3 length: 13 residues. The V gene's germline CDR1 is SNHLY and CDR2 FYNNEI. The CDR3 protein is CASGQTNTGELFF. The CDR3 DNA is TGTGCCAGCGGACAGACAAACACCGGGGAGCTGTTTTTT.

The chain employs TRBV3-1 and TRBJ2-1, with D tentatively TRBD1 or TRBD2 (5 bases each). CDR1 and CDR2 (germline): LGHDT, YNNKEL (reference sequence). V lost 4 bases to trimming and J lost 7 bases, with 17 bases between them. The CDR3 has 15 residues. The CDR3 sequence is CASSLPGPATNEQFF. The CDR3 DNA reads as TGTGCCAGCAGCCTTCCGGGACCAGCGACAAATGAGCAGTTCTTC.

Details on this clonotype: A much bigger clone sits one base away, suggesting this may be a read error. The conserved closing phenylalanine or tryptophan is absent in this CDR3, likely reflecting a read error. The V call is TRBV12-3 or TRBV12-4, the J call TRBJ1-1; unclear D gene. Trimming took 6 bases from V and 5 from J, leaving 7 bases between them. The CDR3 has 11 residues. CDR3 nucleotides: TGTGCCAGCAGCGCGGTGACTGAAGCTTTCTCT. Amino acids: CASSAVTEAFS.